These 12 T cell receptor beta chains were all obtained from the same sample, sequenced in a study of identical twins. TCRdb re-derived calls from the 5' RACE reads in MiXCR, one entry per CDR3 protein. The sample yields 400,000 to 500,000 distinct CDR3 sequences, over 11% seen once. These data were also filed under a second study, of yellow fever vaccine responses in identical twins.

The sequencing sample was made of CD4+ T cells sorted from blood. All receptors derive from a woman in her late teens or twenties in good health.

This clonotype was counted many times. The chain joins TRBV2 to TRBJ2-7, with 10 bases aligning to TRBD1. V trimming: 8 bases; J trimming: 0 bases; junction bases outside the gene matches: 1. This CDR3 has 13 amino acids. Germline assignment: CDR1 SNHLY and CDR2 FYNNEI. CDR3 sequence reads: CASGTGVSYEQYF. CDR3 bases: TGTGCCAGCGGGACAGGGGTCTCCTACGAGCAGTACTTC.

The chain joins TRBV20-1 to TRBJ2-5; D not certain. Trimming removed 4 bases from V and 0 bases from J, with 6 bases in between. Germline V gene data show CDR1 as DFQATT and CDR2 as SNEGSKA (reference sequence). The length of the CDR3 is 12 residues. The CDR3, as DNA: TGCAGTGCTATCCTAAACCAAGAGACCCAGTACTTC. As protein: CSAILNQETQYF.

Many counts were recorded for this clonotype. The chain couples TRBV4-2 to TRBJ2-2; 8 nucleotides agree with TRBD2. Germline trimming cut 0 bases from V and 4 bases from J; bases unmatched to any gene: 7. This CDR3 contains 17 residues. The V gene's germline CDR1 is LGHNA and CDR2 YNFKEQ. The CDR3 DNA reads as TGTGCCAGCAGCCAAGAGGTAGCGGGGTTCGGCACCGGGGAGCTGTTTTTT. This gives the protein CASSQEVAGFGTGELFF.

A few counts support this clonotype. This chain joins TRBV20-1 and TRBJ2-3; 13 bases agree with TRBD2. CDR3 length equals 16 residues. Germline values: CDR1 DFQATT, CDR2 SNEGSKA (reference sequence). The CDR3 protein is CSVNGLAGVNTDTQYF. In DNA form, the CDR3 reads TGCAGCGTAAATGGACTAGCGGGAGTTAACACAGATACGCAGTATTTT.

The table lists this clonotype with many counts. The J gene is TRBJ2-3, the V gene TRBV14, with D unclear. The CDR3 spans 11 residues. Germline V gives CDR1 SGHDN, CDR2 FVKESK. V shed 3 bases and J shed 4 bases, with 2 bases lying between them. CDR3 sequence: CASSHSDTQYF. The CDR3 DNA is TGTGCCAGCAGCCATTCAGATACGCAGTATTTT.

The chain recombines TRBV7-9 with TRBJ2-5, with 11 positions matching TRBD1. J gave up 2 bases and V 2 bases, and 7 bases lay outside the gene matches. The germline gives CDR1 SEHNR, CDR2 FQNEAQ (reference sequence). The CDR3 covers 17 residues. The CDR3 DNA sequence: TGTGCCAGCAGCTTACCCCGGGACAGGGGGACTCAAGAGACCCAGTACTTC. Translating it yields CASSLPRDRGTQETQYF.

This clonotype was detected a few times. The chain carries TRBV6-2 or TRBV6-3 and TRBJ1-5; D unclear. Trimming left V 5 bases short and J 4 bases short, with 6 bases between. CDR3 size: 12 residues. Germline lookup yields CDR1 MNHEY and CDR2 SVGEGT. The CDR3 DNA sequence: TGTGCCAGCAGTATCGGGAATCAGCCCCAGCATTTT. Protein sequence: CASSIGNQPQHF.

The V and J genes are TRBV18 and TRBJ2-2, with 12 bases identical to TRBD2. The CDR3 is 19 residues long. From germline, CDR1 is KGHSH and CDR2 LQKENI. The V segment lost 3 bases and the J segment 0 bases; nucleotides outside the gene matches: 8. CDR3 nucleotide sequence: TGTGCCAGCTCACCTTTAGCCCTAGCGGGAGGGCCGAACACCGGGGAGCTGTTTTTT. Encoded protein: CASSPLALAGGPNTGELFF.

The chain is built from TRBV9 and TRBJ2-1; TRBD1 matches 9 bases. The germline V gene has CDR1 SGDLS and CDR2 YYNGEE. This CDR3 spans 15 amino acids. The V gene end was trimmed by 2 bases and the J gene end by 8 bases; junction bases not matched to a gene: 8. The CDR3 DNA is TGTGCCAGCAGCGTCCTGGGACAGGGATCACATGAGCAGTTCTTC. Translation gives CASSVLGQGSHEQFF. Variable domain in full (rest from reference TRBV9 and TRBJ2-1): DSGVTQTPKHLITATGQRVTLRCSPRSGDLSVYWYQQSLDQGLQFLIQYYNGEERAKGNILERFSAQQFPDLHSELNLSSLELGDSALYFCASSVLGQGSHEQFFGPGTRLTVL.

This clonotype was observed at least ten times. This rearrangement joins TRBV5-1 to TRBJ2-7; D is perhaps TRBD1 (6 bases). This CDR3 is built from 15 residues. Germline values: CDR1 SGHRS, CDR2 YFSETQ. V lost 0 bases and J 5 bases, leaving 15 bases between the germline ends. The CDR3 DNA is TGCGCCAGCAGCTTGGATGGGCGACAGGTCGACGAGCAGTACTTC. Its translation: CASSLDGRQVDEQYF.

This clonotype has just a few counts. V gene TRBV4-2 combines with J gene TRBJ1-6; D perhaps matches TRBD1 (6 bases). CDR3 size: 14 residues. Germline CDR1 is LGHNA and CDR2 is YNFKEQ. V shed 6 bases and J shed 10 bases, with 16 bases lying between them. CDR3 sequence: CASSNKGDGSPLHF. The CDR3 nucleotides are TGTGCCAGCAGTAACAAGGGGGATGGCTCACCCCTCCACTTT.

This clonotype was detected a few times. The chain links TRBV5-5 to TRBJ2-5; the D is unclear. The CDR3 loop spans 14 amino acids. Germline V gene data show CDR1 as SGHKS and CDR2 as YYEKEE (reference sequence). V dropped 1 base and J dropped 1 base, with 8 bases sitting between them. Here the CDR3 reads CASSLSASQETQYF. The CDR3 nucleotides are TGTGCCAGCAGCTTGTCGGCCAGCCAAGAGACCCAGTACTTC.